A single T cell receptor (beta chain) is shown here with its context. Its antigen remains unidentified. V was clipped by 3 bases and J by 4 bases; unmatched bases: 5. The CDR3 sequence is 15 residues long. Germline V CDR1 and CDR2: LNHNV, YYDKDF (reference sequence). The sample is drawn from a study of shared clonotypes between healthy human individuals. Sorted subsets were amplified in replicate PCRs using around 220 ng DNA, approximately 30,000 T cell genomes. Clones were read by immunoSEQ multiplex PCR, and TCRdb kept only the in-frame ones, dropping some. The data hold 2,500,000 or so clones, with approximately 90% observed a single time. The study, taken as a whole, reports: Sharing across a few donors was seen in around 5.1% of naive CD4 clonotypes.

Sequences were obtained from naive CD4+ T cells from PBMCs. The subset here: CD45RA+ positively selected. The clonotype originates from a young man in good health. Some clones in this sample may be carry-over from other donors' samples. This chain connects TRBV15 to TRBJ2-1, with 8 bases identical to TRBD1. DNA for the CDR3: TGTGCCACCAGCAGTGGGACAGGCCTATACAATGAGCAGTTCTTC. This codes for CATSSGTGLYNEQFF.